The next 5 T cell receptor beta chains were all read from a single sample in a study of OX40 agonist ivuxolimab in advanced cancers. The method was immunoSEQ multiplex PCR; TCRdb's version includes in-frame clones alone and lacks a portion of them. The table records 13,000 or so clones, approximately 78% of them present only once. This specimen consisted of CD4+ or CD8+ T cells sorted from blood, obtained in a trial of the OX40 agonist ivuxolimab. Every receptor here comes from an adult with an advanced solid tumor such as melanoma, head and neck, liver or kidney cancer.

J is TRBJ2-3 and V is TRBV25-1, with 8 bases matching TRBD2. The CDR3 totals 13 residues. V lost 7 bases, J lost 2 bases, and 2 bases stayed unmatched. CDR1 is MGHDK, CDR2 SYGVNS, per germline. CDR3 in DNA: TGTGCCAGCAAACTAGCGGTCACAGATACGCAGTATTTT. Its protein product is CASKLAVTDTQYF.

The CDR3 is CASSPTDTGNYGYTF. Here the CDR3 DNA reads TGTGCCAGCAGCCCTACTGACACCGGGAACTATGGCTACACCTTC. This chain links TRBV6-4 with TRBJ1-2; D is unclear. This CDR3 contains 15 residues. CDR1 MRHNA and CDR2 SNTAGT come from the germline V gene. Trimming removed 6 bases at V and 2 bases at J, with 16 bases between.

The table lists this clone with a count of one. The V gene is TRBV5-1, the J gene TRBJ2-1, with TRBD1 matching over 11 bases. Germline trimming cut 0 bases from V and 10 bases from J; bases unmatched to any gene: 6. The CDR3 consists of 15 residues. The germline V gene has CDR1 SGHRS and CDR2 YFSETQ. CDR3: CASSLAGDRGNEQFF. In DNA, the CDR3 is TGCGCCAGCAGCTTGGCCGGGGACAGGGGGAACGAGCAGTTCTTC.

This sequence joins TRBV6-5 and TRBJ1-5; D is unclear. The CDR3 extends over 15 amino acids. Per germline, CDR1 MNHEY and CDR2 SVGAGI. Trimming stripped 4 bases from V and 7 bases from J, with 17 bases between. For the CDR3, the DNA is TGTGCCAGCAGTTCTCTCTCGGGAGGGTTACAGCCCCAGCATTTT. The encoded protein is CASSSLSGGLQPQHF.

A single count supports this clone. This rearrangement joins TRBV29-1 to TRBJ2-3; tentative D call: TRBD2 (6 bases). Trimming took off 7 bases at V and 2 bases at J, with 7 bases between the two ends. Looked up from germline, CDR1 is SQVTM and CDR2 is ANQGSEA. The CDR3 extends over 11 amino acids. The DNA of the CDR3 is TGCAGCGGGGGGGACACAGATACGCAGTATTTT. Its protein is CSGGDTDTQYF.